This T cell receptor (beta chain) derives from a study of control samples from healthy donors and cancer patients. TCRdb keeps only in-frame clones here, not all; method: immunoSEQ multiplex PCR. The table records almost 95,000 clones, 90% of them present only once. This CDR3 region has 14 residues. The germline gives CDR1 SGHRS, CDR2 YFSETQ. The germline V and J ends were trimmed by 1 base and 1 base, with 7 bases remaining between them. The receptor comes from a woman younger than 30 in good health. The sample comprised blood. The V gene is TRBV5-1, the J gene TRBJ2-3; D unclear. In nucleotides, the CDR3 is TGCGCCAGCAGCTTGCTTCATGGCACAGATACGCAGTATTTT. Translation gives CASSLLHGTDTQYF. The full variable domain, with the rest looked up from reference TRBV5-1 and TRBJ2-3, is KAGVTQTPRYLIKTRGQQVTLSCSPISGHRSVSWYQQTPGQGLQFLFEYFSETQRNKGNFPGRFSGRQFSNSRSEMNVSTLELGDSALYLCASSLLHGTDTQYFGPGTRLTVL.